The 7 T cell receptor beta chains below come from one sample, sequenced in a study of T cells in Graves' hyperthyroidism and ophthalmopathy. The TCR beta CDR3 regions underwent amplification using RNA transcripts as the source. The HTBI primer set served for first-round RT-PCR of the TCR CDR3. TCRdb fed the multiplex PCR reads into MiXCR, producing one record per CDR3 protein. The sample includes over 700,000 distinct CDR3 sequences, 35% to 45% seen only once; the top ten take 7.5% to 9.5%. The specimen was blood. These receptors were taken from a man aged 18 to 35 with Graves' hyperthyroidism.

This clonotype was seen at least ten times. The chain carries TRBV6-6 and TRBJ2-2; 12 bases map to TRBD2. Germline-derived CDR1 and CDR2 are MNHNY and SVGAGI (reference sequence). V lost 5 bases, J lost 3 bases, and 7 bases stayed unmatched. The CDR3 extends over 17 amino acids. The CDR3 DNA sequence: TGTGCCAGCAGTCCCCGACTAGCGGGAGTCGACACCGGGGAGCTGTTTTTT. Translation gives CASSPRLAGVDTGELFF.

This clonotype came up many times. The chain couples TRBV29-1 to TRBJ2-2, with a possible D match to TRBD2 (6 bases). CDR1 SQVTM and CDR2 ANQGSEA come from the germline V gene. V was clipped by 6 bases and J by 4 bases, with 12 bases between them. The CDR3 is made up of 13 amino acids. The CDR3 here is CSVSGERTGELFF. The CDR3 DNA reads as TGCAGCGTATCGGGGGAACGCACCGGGGAGCTGTTTTTT.

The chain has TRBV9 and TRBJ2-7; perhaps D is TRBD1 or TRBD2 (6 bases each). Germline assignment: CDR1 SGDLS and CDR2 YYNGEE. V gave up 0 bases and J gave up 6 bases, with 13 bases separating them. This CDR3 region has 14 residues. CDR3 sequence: CASSVVDGGTEQYF. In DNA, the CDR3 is TGTGCCAGCAGCGTAGTGGACGGGGGCACCGAGCAGTACTTC.

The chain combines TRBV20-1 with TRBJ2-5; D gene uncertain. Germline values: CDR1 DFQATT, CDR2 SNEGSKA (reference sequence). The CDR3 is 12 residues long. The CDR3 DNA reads TGCAGCCCTGGACCCCGTGGAGAGACCCAGTACTTC. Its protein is CSPGPRGETQYF.

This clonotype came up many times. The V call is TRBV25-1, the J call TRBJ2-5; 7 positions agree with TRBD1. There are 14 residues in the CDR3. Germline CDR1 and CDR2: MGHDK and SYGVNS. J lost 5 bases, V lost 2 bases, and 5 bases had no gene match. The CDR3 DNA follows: TGTGCCAGCAGTGAAGGACAGGAGGTCGAGACCCAGTACTTC. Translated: CASSEGQEVETQYF.

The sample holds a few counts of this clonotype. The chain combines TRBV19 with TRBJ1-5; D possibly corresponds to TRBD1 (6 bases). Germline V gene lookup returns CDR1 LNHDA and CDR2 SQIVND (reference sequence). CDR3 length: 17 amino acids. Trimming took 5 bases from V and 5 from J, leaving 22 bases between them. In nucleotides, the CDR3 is TGTGCCAGTAGTTTCAAGGGACACTCCAGACGGGATCAGCCCCAGCATTTT. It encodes CASSFKGHSRRDQPQHF.

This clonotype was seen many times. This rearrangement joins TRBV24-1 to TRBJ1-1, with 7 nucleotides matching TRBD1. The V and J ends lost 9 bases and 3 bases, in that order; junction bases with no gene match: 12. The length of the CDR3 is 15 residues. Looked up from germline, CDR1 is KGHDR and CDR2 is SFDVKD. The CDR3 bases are TGTGCCACCCCCCGACAGGGTACGTTGTACACTGAAGCTTTCTTT. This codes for CATPRQGTLYTEAFF.